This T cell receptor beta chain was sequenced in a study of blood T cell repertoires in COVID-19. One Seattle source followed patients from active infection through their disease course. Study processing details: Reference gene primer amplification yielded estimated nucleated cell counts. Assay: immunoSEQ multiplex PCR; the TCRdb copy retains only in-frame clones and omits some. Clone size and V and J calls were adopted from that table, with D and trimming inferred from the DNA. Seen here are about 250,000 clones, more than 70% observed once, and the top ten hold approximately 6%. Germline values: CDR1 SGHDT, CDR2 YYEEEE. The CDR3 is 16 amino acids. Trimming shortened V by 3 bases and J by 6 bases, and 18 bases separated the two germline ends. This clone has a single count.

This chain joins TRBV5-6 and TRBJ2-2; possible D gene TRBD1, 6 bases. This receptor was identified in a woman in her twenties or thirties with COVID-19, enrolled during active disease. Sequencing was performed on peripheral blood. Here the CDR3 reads CASSYYGPRGPGELFF. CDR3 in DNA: TGTGCCAGCAGCTATTACGGACCCAGGGGTCCCGGGGAGCTGTTTTTT.